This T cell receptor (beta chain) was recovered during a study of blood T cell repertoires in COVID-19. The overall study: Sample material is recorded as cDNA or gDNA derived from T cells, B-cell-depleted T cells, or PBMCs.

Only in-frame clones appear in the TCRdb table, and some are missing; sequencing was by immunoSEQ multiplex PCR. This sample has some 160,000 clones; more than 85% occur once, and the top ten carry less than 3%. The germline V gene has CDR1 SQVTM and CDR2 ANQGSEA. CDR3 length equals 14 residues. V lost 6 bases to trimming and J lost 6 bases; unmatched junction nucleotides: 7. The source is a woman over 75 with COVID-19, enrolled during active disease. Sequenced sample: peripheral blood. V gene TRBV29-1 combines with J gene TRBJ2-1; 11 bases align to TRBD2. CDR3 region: CSVATSGSGNEQFF. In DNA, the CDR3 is TGCAGCGTGGCAACTAGCGGGAGTGGCAATGAGCAGTTCTTC.